This T cell receptor beta chain was recovered during a study of cytomegalovirus exposure and HLA in healthy donors. Notes on the study in general: Associated with cytomegalovirus, according to the listing, were around 160 TCR beta chains. Another analysis was done later, and it associated 17,000 or so TCR beta sequences with HLA alleles at 0.05 false discovery rate. Among the most significant clusters, several appeared linked to common viral pathogens in a later analysis. The study had only CMV serostatus as immune exposure information.

CDR1 SGHDT and CDR2 YYEEEE come from the germline V gene. The CDR3 loop spans 12 amino acids. Trimming stripped 0 bases from V and 9 bases from J, with 7 bases between. In the case of this clone: What it binds is unknown.

The PCR ran on 60 Vbeta and 13 Jbeta primers. Measured with immunoSEQ multiplex PCR; TCRdb has only the in-frame clones, and not every one. The sample has 150,000 to 200,000 clones; 82% are singletons. Sequenced: PBMCs. The receptor was derived from a middle-aged man in good health and CMV-seronegative. This chain uses TRBV5-6 with TRBJ2-1; D is undetermined. CDR3 coding DNA: TGTGCCAGCAGCTTGGGAGCTGCTGAGCAGTTCTTC. This translates into CASSLGAAEQFF.